This passage covers 13 T cell receptor beta chains from one sample sequenced in a study of cytotoxic CD8 clonotypes in ibrutinib-treated CLL. Sequencing was performed with immunoSEQ multiplex PCR; in TCRdb, only in-frame clones are kept and a portion is missing. The sample contains 110,000 to 150,000 clones, 79% of which appear only once. The sample in question was PBMCs, obtained after 12 months of ibrutinib treatment. Receptors originate from a human donor with chronic lymphocytic leukemia.

This clone was found a few times. The rearrangement uses TRBV2 and TRBJ2-5; D is ambiguous. Trimming cost V 7 bases and J 5 bases, with 14 bases left between them. Per the germline V gene, CDR1 is SNHLY and CDR2 is FYNNEI. This CDR3 is 13 amino acids long. CDR3 protein: CASTGWGGETQYF. The CDR3 DNA sequence: TGTGCCAGCACTGGTTGGGGTGGGGAGACCCAGTACTTC. The full variable domain, in which reference TRBV2 and TRBJ2-5 provide the parts outside the CDR3, is EPEVTQTPSHQVTQMGQEVILRCVPISNHLYFYWYRQILGQKVEFLVSFYNNEISEKSEIFDDQFSVERPDGSNFTLKIRSTKLEDSAMYFCASTGWGGETQYFGPGTRLLVL.

The chain has TRBV6-6 and TRBJ2-7; no clear D gene. CDR1 MNHNY and CDR2 SVGAGI come from the germline V gene (reference sequence). The V gene lost 5 bases and the J gene lost 4 bases, with 9 bases spanning the gap. The CDR3 covers 12 residues. The CDR3 here is CASSRQDYEQYF. CDR3 DNA: TGTGCCAGCAGTCGGCAGGATTACGAGCAGTACTTC.

The V and J genes are TRBV19 and TRBJ2-6; possibly TRBD1 for D (5 bases). The CDR3 has 16 amino acids. The germline gives CDR1 LNHDA, CDR2 SQIVND (reference sequence). V was trimmed by 5 bases and J by 0 bases, leaving 11 bases between them. The CDR3 nucleotides are TGTGCCAGTAGTCTACAGGTGCTCTCTGGGGCCAACGTCCTGACTTTC. It yields the protein CASSLQVLSGANVLTF.

The genes are TRBV7-2 and TRBJ2-3, with D perhaps matching TRBD2 (6 bases). V was pared by 5 bases and J by 4 bases, with 16 bases between. Germline CDR1 and CDR2: SGHTA and FQGNSA. CDR3 length: 15 residues. The CDR3 sequence: CASSRDSAFSDTQYF. The CDR3 coding sequence is TGTGCCAGCAGCCGGGACTCCGCTTTCTCAGATACGCAGTATTTT.

The CDR3 sequence is CASSFLSQPQHF. CDR3 DNA: TGTGCCAGCAGCTTTCTTAGTCAGCCCCAGCATTTT. The chain couples TRBV7-2 to TRBJ1-5; D remains unclear. Trimming removed 3 bases from V and 6 bases from J, with 6 bases in between. This CDR3 region has 12 residues. Germline V gives CDR1 SGHTA, CDR2 FQGNSA.

The chain joins TRBV30 to TRBJ2-1; D is unclear. V was cut by 3 bases and J by 7 bases, with 22 bases left in between. This CDR3 has 16 residues. The germline gives CDR1 GTSNPN, CDR2 SVGIG (reference sequence). CDR3 loop: CAWRPRWAAFYNEQFF. The DNA of the CDR3 is TGTGCCTGGAGGCCCCGGTGGGCAGCGTTCTATAATGAGCAGTTCTTC.

At least ten counts were recorded for this clone. The chain couples TRBV7-9 to TRBJ2-7; maybe TRBD2 (6 bases). The CDR3 extends over 15 amino acids. V shed 5 bases and J shed 7 bases, with 21 bases lying between them. Germline loops: CDR1 SEHNR, CDR2 FQNEAQ (reference sequence). CDR3 sequence reads: CASSVVGGMFGEQYF. The CDR3 nucleotides read TGTGCCAGCAGCGTCGTGGGCGGGATGTTTGGTGAGCAGTACTTC.

V and J are TRBV5-1 and TRBJ1-4; tentatively, D is TRBD1 (6 bases). The V gene lost 4 bases and the J gene lost 7 bases, with 14 bases spanning the gap. The germline V gene has CDR1 SGHRS and CDR2 YFSETQ. CDR3 length equals 14 residues. This chain's CDR3 is CASSQLGGSEKLFF. CDR3 coding DNA: TGCGCCAGCAGCCAGTTGGGGGGCAGTGAAAAACTGTTTTTT.

The chain couples TRBV6-1 to TRBJ2-2; D is possibly TRBD2 (6 bases). Between the trimmed V and J ends, which lost 7 bases and 5 bases, there was a span of 17 bases. There are 15 residues in the CDR3. Germline V gene sequence: CDR1 MNHNS, CDR2 SASEGT. CDR3 sequence: CASTLAGYLTGELFF. CDR3 bases: TGTGCCAGCACGTTGGCGGGATACCTTACCGGGGAGCTGTTTTTT.

This chain connects TRBV6-6 to TRBJ1-1, with a tentative D call TRBD1 (5 bases). V shed 6 bases and J shed 4 bases, with 12 bases lying between them. Germline lookup yields CDR1 MNHNY and CDR2 SVGAGI (reference sequence). The CDR3 has 13 residues. CDR3 DNA sequence: TGTGCCAGCAGCATAGGACAAGCCACTGAAGCTTTCTTT. Protein sequence: CASSIGQATEAFF.

The V gene is TRBV5-4, the J gene TRBJ2-1; 13 positions agree with TRBD2. CDR1 SGHNT and CDR2 YYREEE come from the germline V gene (reference sequence). The CDR3 loop spans 15 amino acids. The J segment lost 4 bases and the V segment lost 4 bases, leaving 2 bases of the junction unmatched. The CDR3 region is CASSQGLAGYNEQFF. The CDR3 nucleotides are TGTGCCAGCAGCCAGGGACTAGCGGGGTACAATGAGCAGTTCTTC.

The V call is TRBV27, the J call TRBJ2-1; 8 nucleotides align to TRBD2. Germline CDR1 is MNHEY and CDR2 is SMNVEV (reference sequence). V lost 4 bases, J lost 4 bases, and 6 bases stayed unmatched. This CDR3 has 15 amino acids. CDR3 DNA: TGTGCCAGCAGTTCCGGCGGGGGGCAGTACAATGAGCAGTTCTTC. Protein: CASSSGGGQYNEQFF.

This rearrangement joins TRBV18 to TRBJ1-5; D is ambiguous. V lost 0 bases and J lost 0, with 9 bases in between. Germline V CDR1 and CDR2: KGHSH, LQKENI. This CDR3 region has 16 residues. The DNA for the CDR3 is TGTGCCAGCTCACCACCGGGCATAAGTAGCAATCAGCCCCAGCATTTT. This gives the protein CASSPPGISSNQPQHF.